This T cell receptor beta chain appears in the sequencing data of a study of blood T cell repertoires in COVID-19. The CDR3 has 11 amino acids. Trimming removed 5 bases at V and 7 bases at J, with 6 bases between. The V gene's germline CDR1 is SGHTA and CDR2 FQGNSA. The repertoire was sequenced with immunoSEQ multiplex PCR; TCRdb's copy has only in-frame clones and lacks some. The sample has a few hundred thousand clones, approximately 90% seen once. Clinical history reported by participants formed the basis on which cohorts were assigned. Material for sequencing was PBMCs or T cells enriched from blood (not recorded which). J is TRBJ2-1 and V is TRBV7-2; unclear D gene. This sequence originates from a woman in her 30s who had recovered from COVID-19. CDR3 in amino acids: CASSLPNEQFF. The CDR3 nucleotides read TGTGCCAGCAGCCTACCGAATGAGCAGTTCTTC.